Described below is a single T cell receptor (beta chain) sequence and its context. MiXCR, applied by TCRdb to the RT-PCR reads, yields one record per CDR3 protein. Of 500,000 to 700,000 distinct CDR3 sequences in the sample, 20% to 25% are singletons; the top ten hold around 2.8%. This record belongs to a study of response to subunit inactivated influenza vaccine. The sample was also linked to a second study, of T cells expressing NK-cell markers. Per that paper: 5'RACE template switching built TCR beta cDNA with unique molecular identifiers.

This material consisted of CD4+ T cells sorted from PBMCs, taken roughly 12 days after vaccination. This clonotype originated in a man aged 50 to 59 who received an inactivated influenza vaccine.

The CDR3 spells CASSQGQGRYGYTF. DNA for the CDR3: TGTGCCAGCAGTCAGGGACAGGGCCGCTATGGCTACACCTTC. The genes are TRBV28 and TRBJ1-2; 9 bases are a match to TRBD1. With V trimmed by 5 bases and J by 4 bases, 5 bases remained unmatched. Looked up from germline, CDR1 is MDHEN and CDR2 is SYDVKM. This CDR3 spans 14 amino acids.